This TCR beta chain was documented in a study of memory CD8 T cells in hepatitis C reinfection. Assay used: immunoSEQ multiplex PCR; TCRdb lists only in-frame clones, some missing. This repertoire shows tens of thousands of clones, nearly 90% found once; its top ten account for 1%. Noted time point: pre-reinfection, 55 to 20 weeks before reinfection detection. No in vitro expansion preceded TCR sequencing of the sorted cells. Sequencing was carried out using naive CD8+ T cells sorted from blood. This clonotype originated in a young man with hepatitis C virus infection.

The CDR3 nucleotides read TGTGCCAGCAGCGACACATGGGAGCAGTTCTTC. It codes for CASSDTWEQFF. V and J are TRBV6-1 and TRBJ2-1; unclear D gene. Germline V lookup: CDR1 MNHNS, CDR2 SASEGT. The CDR3 covers 11 residues. Trimming pared 6 bases from V and 10 bases from J, leaving 10 bases between.